This passage covers 27 T cell receptor beta chains from one sample sequenced in a study of blood T cell repertoires in COVID-19. The assay was immunoSEQ multiplex PCR, and TCRdb's table has in-frame clones only and misses some. Of some 120,000 clones in the sample, about 85% were seen once. The sequencing input was peripheral blood. These receptors were taken from a man in his forties with acute or convalescent COVID-19.

Written as DNA, the CDR3 is TGTGCCAGCAGTTCCTCCAGTAGCACAGATACGCAGTATTTT. Amino acids: CASSSSSSTDTQYF. This chain links TRBV6-5 with TRBJ2-3; no definite D call. The CDR3 consists of 14 residues. The germline V gene has CDR1 MNHEY and CDR2 SVGAGI. Trimming shortened V by 4 bases and J by 0 bases, and 8 bases separated the two germline ends.

J is TRBJ2-5 and V is TRBV18; a possible D gene is TRBD2 (6 bases). The CDR3 spans 15 residues. V was shortened by 2 bases and J by 5 bases, with 15 bases between the two germline ends. In germline, CDR1 is KGHSH, CDR2 LQKENI. The CDR3 reads CASSPSTSIGETQYF. The CDR3 DNA reads TGTGCCAGCTCACCATCCACTAGCATAGGGGAGACCCAGTACTTC.

This chain links TRBV11-3 with TRBJ2-3, with 14 bases fitting TRBD2. The CDR3 is made up of 16 amino acids. The V and J ends lost 3 bases and 4 bases, in that order; junction bases with no gene match: 3. Looked up from germline, CDR1 is SGHNT and CDR2 is YENEEA. This chain's CDR3 is CASSFGGLAGADTQYF. The CDR3 coding sequence is TGTGCCAGCAGCTTTGGGGGACTAGCGGGAGCAGATACGCAGTATTTT.

The genes are TRBV6-5 and TRBJ2-7; TRBD2 agrees at 10 bases. Losses at the gene ends were 6 bases for V and 4 bases for J; bases not matched to a gene: 3. Germline assignment: CDR1 MNHEY and CDR2 SVGAGI. There are 13 residues in the CDR3. The CDR3 here is CASRSAGGYEQYF. The CDR3 DNA reads TGTGCCAGCAGATCAGCGGGAGGGTACGAGCAGTACTTC.

The chain carries TRBV11-2 and TRBJ2-1; 8 bases are shared with TRBD1. With V trimmed by 2 bases and J by 4 bases, 4 bases remained unmatched. Germline V gene sequence: CDR1 SGHAT, CDR2 FQNNGV. The CDR3 totals 15 residues. The CDR3 region is CASSLRQGSYNEQFF. The CDR3 nucleotides read TGTGCCAGCAGCTTACGACAGGGGTCATACAATGAGCAGTTCTTC.

The chain has TRBV21-1 and TRBJ1-4. TRBV21-1 constitutes a pseudogene. The CDR3 runs 15 residues. The CDR3 loop reads CASSKGRATNEKLFF. The CDR3 DNA reads as TGTGCCAGCAGCAAGGGGAGGGCAACTAATGAAAAACTGTTTTTT.

The chain joins TRBV20-1 to TRBJ2-3, with TRBD2 identical over 12 bases. V shed 3 bases and J 3 bases; nucleotides not matched to a gene: 7. Germline V CDR1 and CDR2: DFQATT, SNEGSKA (reference sequence). CDR3 length equals 16 residues. The CDR3 protein is CSASSATSGSTDTQYF. CDR3 nucleotide sequence: TGCAGTGCTAGTTCAGCGACTAGCGGGAGTACAGATACGCAGTATTTT.

This clone was counted a single time. The chain links TRBV25-1 to TRBJ2-5, with D possibly being TRBD2 (5 bases). Germline values: CDR1 MGHDK, CDR2 SYGVNS. The CDR3 spans 14 residues. V lost 1 base to trimming and J lost 5 bases, with 11 bases between them. Here the CDR3 reads CASSESGGLETQYF. CDR3 DNA sequence: TGTGCCAGCAGTGAATCTGGAGGATTGGAGACCCAGTACTTC.

CDR3 in amino acids: CASSYADRDTEAFF. DNA for the CDR3: TGTGCCAGCAGTTACGCGGACAGGGACACTGAAGCTTTCTTT. V and J are TRBV27 and TRBJ1-1; 8 bases agree with TRBD1. CDR1 is MNHEY, CDR2 SMNVEV, per germline (reference sequence). The CDR3 length is 14 residues. The ends lost 4 bases at V and 3 bases at J; junction bases unmatched: 4.

V usage is TRBV6-2 or TRBV6-3 and J usage is TRBJ1-5; TRBD1 is a possible D gene (5 bases). Germline V gives CDR1 MNHEY, CDR2 SVGEGT. V was cut by 0 bases and J by 1 base, with 10 bases left in between. This CDR3 contains 16 residues. The CDR3 spells CASSYSGRGSNQPQHF. CDR3 in DNA: TGTGCCAGCAGTTACTCGGGGCGCGGAAGCAATCAGCCCCAGCATTTT.

The CDR3 DNA follows: TGTGCCACCAGTGATTCGACAGGGGCCTACGAGCAGTACTTC. Protein: CATSDSTGAYEQYF. This chain joins TRBV24-1 and TRBJ2-7; 8 bases agree with TRBD1. Per the germline V gene, CDR1 is KGHDR and CDR2 is SFDVKD. This CDR3 has 14 residues. The V and J ends lost 2 bases and 2 bases, in that order; junction bases with no gene match: 1.

This chain joins TRBV6-5 and TRBJ2-1, with D possibly being TRBD1 (6 bases). The CDR3 is made up of 14 amino acids. CDR1 is MNHEY and CDR2 is SVGAGI in the germline V gene. Deletions cut 6 bases from V and 1 base from J, with 10 bases between. CDR3 residues: CASRTGISYNEQFF. CDR3 nucleotide sequence: TGTGCCAGCAGAACAGGGATTTCCTACAATGAGCAGTTCTTC.

This chain uses TRBV2 with TRBJ2-2, with D possibly matching TRBD2 (5 bases). The length of the CDR3 is 16 residues. Trimming shortened V by 2 bases and J by 0 bases, and 10 bases separated the two germline ends. Germline V CDR1 and CDR2: SNHLY, FYNNEI. In DNA form, the CDR3 reads TGTGCCAGCAGTGAACAACCAGCGGCGAACACCGGGGAGCTGTTTTTT. This gives the protein CASSEQPAANTGELFF. Full variable domain (rest looked up from reference TRBV2 and TRBJ2-2): EPEVTQTPSHQVTQMGQEVILRCVPISNHLYFYWYRQILGQKVEFLVSFYNNEISEKSEIFDDQFSVERPDGSNFTLKIRSTKLEDSAMYFCASSEQPAANTGELFFGEGSRLTVL.

This chain uses TRBV18 with TRBJ2-1; D not resolved. The germline V gene has CDR1 KGHSH and CDR2 LQKENI. The length of the CDR3 is 12 residues. V was pared by 2 bases and J by 6 bases, with 5 bases between. CDR3 sequence: CASSPGLNEQFF. CDR3 sequence (DNA): TGTGCCAGCTCACCAGGGCTCAATGAGCAGTTCTTC.

The chain links TRBV2 to TRBJ1-1; D ambiguous. V was trimmed by 7 bases and J by 6 bases, leaving 9 bases between them. Germline-derived CDR1 and CDR2 are SNHLY and FYNNEI. This CDR3 has 11 residues. CDR3 bases: TGTGCCAGCACCGAGCAATCTGAAGCTTTCTTT. This encodes CASTEQSEAFF.

The V gene is TRBV6-4, the J gene TRBJ1-4; maybe TRBD1 (5 bases). Germline V lookup: CDR1 MRHNA, CDR2 SNTAGT. This CDR3 contains 17 residues. The V gene lost 2 bases and the J gene lost 4 bases, with 17 bases spanning the gap. In DNA, the CDR3 is TGTGCCAGCAGTGACCCCACCGGGGGGGAAAATAATGAAAAACTGTTTTTT. Amino acid sequence: CASSDPTGGENNEKLFF.

V gene TRBV5-5 combines with J gene TRBJ1-1; 10 positions match TRBD1. CDR1 SGHKS and CDR2 YYEKEE come from the germline V gene (reference sequence). The CDR3 length is 15 residues. After removal of 0 bases from V and 6 bases from J, the junction contained 5 bases not matched to a gene. The CDR3 loop is CASSLGGTGVPEAFF. The CDR3 DNA follows: TGTGCCAGCAGCTTGGGCGGGACAGGGGTTCCTGAAGCTTTCTTT. The variable domain in full, with the rest retrieved from reference TRBV5-5 and TRBJ1-1, is DAGVTQSPTHLIKTRGQQVTLRCSPISGHKSVSWYQQVLGQGPQFIFQYYEKEERGRGNFPDRFSARQFPNYSSELNVNALLLGDSALYLCASSLGGTGVPEAFFGQGTRLTVV.

This chain links TRBV19 with TRBJ1-1; 8 nucleotides match TRBD1. Germline V lookup: CDR1 LNHDA, CDR2 SQIVND (reference sequence). The CDR3 loop spans 13 amino acids. With 6 bases clipped from V and 5 bases from J, the junction kept 5 bases outside the gene matches. Written as DNA, the CDR3 is TGTGCCAGTAGACCGACAGGGGAGACTGAAGCTTTCTTT. It is translated as CASRPTGETEAFF.

With regard to this clone: The germline gene is not matched at one end of the junction; a read error may be the cause. This sequence joins TRBV18 and TRBJ1-4; perhaps TRBD1 as D (6 bases). The CDR3 length is 16 residues. Per germline, CDR1 KGHSH and CDR2 LQKENI. This chain's CDR3 is CASSPLGQGTNEKLFF. DNA of the CDR3: TGTGCCAGCTCCCCACTGGGGCAGGGGACTAATGAAAAACTGTTTTTT.

V gene TRBV27 combines with J gene TRBJ2-3; 10 positions agree with TRBD2. This CDR3 contains 15 residues. V lost 3 bases to trimming and J lost 3 bases; unmatched junction nucleotides: 3. Germline-derived CDR1 and CDR2 are MNHEY and SMNVEV (reference sequence). CDR3 nucleotides: TGTGCCAGCAGTTTCCTAGCGGGAGCTACAGATACGCAGTATTTT. It codes for CASSFLAGATDTQYF.

The rearrangement links TRBV12-5 to TRBJ2-1; tentatively, D is TRBD1 (5 bases). Trimming left V 7 bases short and J 2 bases short, with 12 bases between. The germline gives CDR1 LGHNT, CDR2 FRNRAP. The CDR3 spans 14 residues. The CDR3 DNA sequence: TGTGCTAGTGCCAGACAGACGACCTACAATGAGCAGTTCTTC. Translating gives CASARQTTYNEQFF.

The chain uses TRBV12-3 or TRBV12-4 and TRBJ1-2; D is ambiguous. The CDR3 is made up of 13 amino acids. Trimming stripped 2 bases from V and 8 bases from J, with 12 bases between. The CDR3 coding sequence is TGTGCCAGCAGTTTACGAGGGCTATGGGGCTACACCTTC. Translating gives CASSLRGLWGYTF.

The rearrangement joins TRBV4-3 to TRBJ2-3; 9 bases align to TRBD2. This CDR3 has 18 amino acids. Germline CDR1 LGHNA, CDR2 YSLEER. Unmatched junction bases numbered 13, after V lost 1 base and J lost 5 bases. CDR3 amino acids: CASSQVGSRGLALDTQYF. The CDR3 nucleotides are TGCGCCAGCAGCCAAGTGGGCAGCAGGGGACTAGCATTAGATACGCAGTATTTT.

The J gene is TRBJ2-5, the V gene TRBV18; 10 bases agree with TRBD2. Germline trimming cut 3 bases from V and 3 bases from J; bases unmatched to any gene: 4. The germline gives CDR1 KGHSH, CDR2 LQKENI. The CDR3 has 15 amino acids. CDR3 in DNA: TGTGCCAGCTCACCCCCGGGACTAGCGAAAGAGACCCAGTACTTC. Translation: CASSPPGLAKETQYF.

V is TRBV5-1 and J is TRBJ2-5; weak D call: TRBD2 (6 bases). The length of the CDR3 is 13 residues. Per the germline V gene, CDR1 is SGHRS and CDR2 is YFSETQ. Trimming left V 4 bases short and J 4 bases short, with 11 bases between. The CDR3 region has the DNA TGCGCCAGCAGCCCTAATAGCGGAGAGACCCAGTACTTC. Translation: CASSPNSGETQYF.

There are a few counts of this clone. The V call is TRBV7-2, the J call TRBJ1-3; D is unclear. This CDR3 region has 14 residues. V lost 5 bases and J 1 base, leaving 9 bases between the germline ends. Germline CDR1 is SGHTA and CDR2 is FQGNSA. CDR3 sequence (DNA): TGTGCCAGCAGCCCTAGCAGATCTGGAAACACCATATATTTT. This encodes CASSPSRSGNTIYF.

This chain connects TRBV18 to TRBJ2-7, with 9 bases aligning to TRBD2. This CDR3 has 17 amino acids. V trimming: 4 bases; J trimming: 3 bases; junction bases outside the gene matches: 13. Germline V CDR1 and CDR2: KGHSH, LQKENI. CDR3: CASSLTSGLAGFYEQYF. In DNA form, the CDR3 reads TGTGCCAGCTCACTGACCTCGGGGCTAGCGGGGTTCTACGAGCAGTACTTC.